The 29 T cell receptor beta chains below all came from one sample that was sequenced in a study of T cell repertoires in cytomegalovirus infection. MiXCR, run by TCRdb on the reads, gives a single entry per CDR3 protein. The data show hundreds of thousands of distinct CDR3 sequences, 15% to 20% seen once. The material sequenced was PBMCs. The receptors come from a human donor in good health (CMV status not recorded). Some clones in this sample may be carry-over from other donors' samples.

The sample holds many counts of this clonotype. The V gene is TRBV7-9, the J gene TRBJ2-5; 11 positions agree with TRBD2. V shed 1 base and J 6 bases; nucleotides not matched to a gene: 13. Germline V gene sequence: CDR1 SEHNR, CDR2 FQNEAQ (reference sequence). The CDR3 contains 18 residues. CDR3 bases: TGTGCCAGCAGCTTAGTCCCTCTCGGTAGCGGGGGGGCGAAGACCCAGTACTTC. Its translation is CASSLVPLGSGGAKTQYF.

This clonotype was detected a few times. The chain employs TRBV3-1 and TRBJ1-2; the match to TRBD1 covers 7 bases. The CDR3 loop spans 16 amino acids. Germline V gene lookup returns CDR1 LGHDT and CDR2 YNNKEL (reference sequence). Trimming took 4 bases from V and 4 from J; bases not matched to a gene: 12. The CDR3 region is CASSLGTDSMVYGYTF. For the CDR3, the DNA is TGTGCCAGCAGCCTGGGGACAGACTCTATGGTCTATGGCTACACCTTC. Drawing the rest from reference TRBV3-1 and TRBJ1-2, the complete variable domain is DTAVSQTPKYLVTQMGNDKSIKCEQNLGHDTMYWYKQDSKKFLKIMFSYNNKELIINETVPNRFSPKSPDKAHLNLHINSLELGDSAVYFCASSLGTDSMVYGYTFGSGTRLTVV.

The V call is TRBV19, the J call TRBJ1-6; D unresolved. Per germline, CDR1 LNHDA and CDR2 SQIVND (reference sequence). This CDR3 spans 16 amino acids. V lost 3 bases, J lost 6 bases, and 15 bases lay in between. The CDR3 is CASSIRTDQLNSPLHF. Written as DNA, the CDR3 is TGTGCCAGTAGTATTCGTACAGACCAACTTAATTCACCCCTCCACTTT.

This clonotype appeared a few times. The V call is TRBV18, the J call TRBJ1-3, with D maybe TRBD1 (5 bases). V was trimmed by 6 bases and J by 0 bases, leaving 18 bases between them. This CDR3 has 17 amino acids. Germline CDR1 and CDR2: KGHSH and LQKENI. The CDR3 region is CASSPRQTTVSGNTIYF. Here the CDR3 DNA reads TGTGCCAGCTCGCCTCGACAGACGACCGTCTCTGGAAACACCATATATTTT.

The V call is TRBV28, the J call TRBJ1-2; TRBD1 is a possible D gene (6 bases). V lost 2 bases, J lost 8 bases, and 12 bases lay in between. CDR1 is MDHEN, CDR2 SYDVKM, per germline. The CDR3 is 13 amino acids. CDR3 loop: CASSLLGAWGYTF. CDR3 DNA: TGTGCCAGCAGTTTACTGGGGGCGTGGGGCTACACCTTC.

The V call is TRBV27, the J call TRBJ1-4; TRBD1 matches 11 bases. Germline V gene sequence: CDR1 MNHEY, CDR2 SMNVEV (reference sequence). V dropped 5 bases and J dropped 7; count of bases not matched to a gene: 6. The CDR3 length is 15 residues. DNA for the CDR3: TGTGCCAGCAGTCCGCGGACAGGGGGCGTTGAAAAACTGTTTTTT. Translated: CASSPRTGGVEKLFF.

This clonotype occurred a few times. The chain has TRBV18 and TRBJ2-1; D possibly corresponds to TRBD1 (6 bases). CDR3 length equals 18 residues. Trimming stripped 3 bases from V and 4 bases from J, with 22 bases between. Germline lookup yields CDR1 KGHSH and CDR2 LQKENI. CDR3 coding DNA: TGTGCCAGCTCACCCGAAAAGTTAGACAGGAGAGTTTACAATGAGCAGTTCTTC. The encoded protein is CASSPEKLDRRVYNEQFF. Using reference TRBV18 and TRBJ2-1 for the parts outside the CDR3, the full variable domain is NAGVMQNPRHLVRRRGQEARLRCSPMKGHSHVYWYRQLPEEGLKFMVYLQKENIIDESGMPKERFSAEFPKEGPSILRIQQVVRGDSAAYFCASSPEKLDRRVYNEQFFGPGTRLTVL.

J is TRBJ2-2 and V is TRBV19; tentative D call: TRBD1 (6 bases). Germline loops: CDR1 LNHDA, CDR2 SQIVND (reference sequence). This CDR3 is 19 amino acids long. Trimming took off 7 bases at V and 5 bases at J, with 29 bases between the two ends. The CDR3 DNA follows: TGTGCCAGTATCCTATCGGCTCGGGACACCCGACGAGGGACCGGGGAGCTGTTTTTT. It specifies CASILSARDTRRGTGELFF.

The chain is built from TRBV7-9 and TRBJ2-5; 12 nucleotides align to TRBD2. V lost 5 bases, J lost 3 bases, and 7 bases stayed unmatched. In germline, CDR1 is SEHNR, CDR2 FQNEAQ (reference sequence). This CDR3 comprises 16 residues. CDR3 region: CASSPRTSGGKETQYF. The CDR3 coding sequence is TGTGCCAGCAGCCCACGCACTAGCGGGGGGAAAGAGACCCAGTACTTC.

The CDR3 protein is CASSEQVRPYNEQFF. The CDR3 DNA reads TGTGCCAGCAGCGAACAGGTTCGACCCTACAATGAGCAGTTCTTC. This chain uses TRBV7-2 with TRBJ2-1; TRBD1 is a possible D gene (5 bases). The V gene lost 5 bases and the J gene lost 2 bases, with 13 bases spanning the gap. The CDR3 is 15 residues long. Germline V gene lookup returns CDR1 SGHTA and CDR2 FQGNSA.

This chain uses TRBV6-1 with TRBJ1-4; 11 positions match TRBD1. This CDR3 comprises 14 residues. In germline, CDR1 is MNHNS, CDR2 SASEGT. V gave up 3 bases and J gave up 7 bases; unmatched junction bases: 1. The CDR3 loop reads CASSEGQGGEKLFF. The CDR3 coding sequence is TGTGCCAGCAGTGAGGGACAGGGGGGTGAAAAACTGTTTTTT.

This clonotype showed up many times. The chain joins TRBV10-3 to TRBJ2-2; 12 bases agree with TRBD2. The CDR3 is made up of 17 amino acids. The V and J ends lost 4 bases and 4 bases, in that order; junction bases with no gene match: 7. Germline V gene sequence: CDR1 ENHRY, CDR2 SYGVKD. The CDR3 sequence is CAISVSSGGAGTGELFF. The CDR3 DNA reads TGTGCCATCAGTGTCTCTAGCGGGGGGGCCGGCACCGGGGAGCTGTTTTTT.

This clonotype was observed a few times. CDR3 sequence reads: CASSLSGTGYEQYF. CDR3 DNA sequence: TGTGCCAGCAGTTTGTCCGGGACAGGGTACGAGCAGTACTTC. This chain connects TRBV27 to TRBJ2-7, with 9 bases lining up with TRBD1. This CDR3 spans 14 amino acids. V lost 3 bases to trimming and J lost 4 bases; unmatched junction nucleotides: 4. Per germline, CDR1 MNHEY and CDR2 SMNVEV (reference sequence).

On this clonotype: The junction shows a germline mismatch at one end, possibly a read error. The rearrangement joins TRBV7-2 to TRBJ1-6; 7 bases fit TRBD1. The CDR3 contains 15 residues. Germline V gives CDR1 SGHTA, CDR2 FQGNSA. The CDR3 spells CASGGQVIYKSPLHF. In DNA, the CDR3 is TGTGCCAGCGGAGGACAGGTGATCTATAAATCACCCCTCCACTTT.

The gene calls are TRBV20-1 and TRBJ2-5; 8 nucleotides line up with TRBD1. The CDR3 contains 12 residues. Losses at the gene ends were 7 bases for V and 2 bases for J; bases not matched to a gene: 3. Germline CDR1 and CDR2: DFQATT and SNEGSKA (reference sequence). The CDR3 reads CSGRQGQETQYF. The CDR3 DNA is TGCAGTGGGCGACAGGGGCAAGAGACCCAGTACTTC.

This clonotype has at least ten counts. This rearrangement joins TRBV7-8 to TRBJ2-1; TRBD2 is a possible D gene (6 bases). Germline CDR1 is SGHVS and CDR2 is FQNEAQ. The length of the CDR3 is 15 residues. V lost 4 bases and J 0 bases, leaving 10 bases between the germline ends. In DNA form, the CDR3 reads TGTGCCAGCAGCTCGCGGGGAAGCTCCTACAATGAGCAGTTCTTC. Translating it yields CASSSRGSSYNEQFF.

In this sample, this clonotype turned up many times. The chain joins TRBV7-2 to TRBJ2-2, with D unresolved. CDR3 length: 13 residues. Deletions cut 5 bases from V and 6 bases from J, with 10 bases between. Germline CDR1 reads SGHTA; CDR2 reads FQGNSA. The CDR3 reads CASSHYASGELFF. The CDR3 bases are TGTGCCAGCAGCCACTACGCATCCGGGGAGCTGTTTTTT.

This clonotype was seen a handful of times. V usage is TRBV27 and J usage is TRBJ2-3; no clear D gene. The CDR3 covers 13 residues. Germline CDR1 is MNHEY and CDR2 is SMNVEV (reference sequence). V was shortened by 5 bases and J by 4 bases, with 10 bases between the two germline ends. CDR3 sequence: CASSPIGSDTQYF. Written as DNA, the CDR3 is TGTGCCAGCAGTCCGATCGGCTCAGATACGCAGTATTTT.

This clonotype was seen ten or more times. The chain couples TRBV7-9 to TRBJ1-6, with D possibly matching TRBD1 (5 bases). Germline CDR1 reads SEHNR; CDR2 reads FQNEAQ (reference sequence). This CDR3 is built from 15 residues. The V gene lost 9 bases and the J gene lost 9 bases, with 21 bases spanning the gap. CDR3 nucleotides: TGTGCCAGTAGCCCCTCGACACGGGGACCTTCACCCCTCCACTTT. Protein product: CASSPSTRGPSPLHF.

This clonotype was observed at least ten times. The rearrangement joins TRBV7-2 to TRBJ2-2; 14 positions agree with TRBD2. The germline CDR1 and CDR2 sequences are SGHTA and FQGNSA. J was trimmed by 5 bases and V by 0 bases; bases with no gene match: 5. The length of the CDR3 is 18 residues. The CDR3, as DNA: TGTGCCAGCAGCTTAGCGGGACTAGCGGGGGACCAAACCGGGGAGCTGTTTTTT. Its protein product is CASSLAGLAGDQTGELFF.

This clonotype was observed many times. The chain couples TRBV12-3 or TRBV12-4 to TRBJ2-3; D is possibly TRBD1 or TRBD2 (5 bases each). V lost 3 bases and J 8 bases, leaving 9 bases between the germline ends. The CDR3 length is 12 residues. CDR3 in amino acids: CASSFFGTTQYF. CDR3 coding DNA: TGTGCCAGCAGTTTTTTTGGGACTACGCAGTATTTT.

Here the CDR3 DNA reads TGCAGTGCTACCCCTAGTGGGGGGGCCACTCAGCAGTTCTTC. Its translation is CSATPSGGATQQFF. The rearrangement links TRBV20-1 to TRBJ2-1; a weak D match, TRBD2 (7 bases). In germline, CDR1 is DFQATT, CDR2 SNEGSKA (reference sequence). V lost 4 bases, J lost 11 bases, and 21 bases lay in between. The length of the CDR3 is 14 residues.

On this clonotype: Compared with germline, one end of the junction differs, possibly owing to a read error. The J gene is TRBJ1-5, the V gene TRBV6-2 or TRBV6-3, with a weak D call TRBD1 (5 bases). This CDR3 comprises 17 residues. Germline V CDR1 and CDR2: MNHEY, SVGEGT. This chain's CDR3 is CASSGTARLYSKQPQHF. CDR3 coding DNA: TGTGCCAGCAGCGGGACCGCCAGACTTTATAGCAAACAGCCCCAGCATTTT.

The table lists this clonotype with many counts. The V call is TRBV7-2, the J call TRBJ2-5; 8 positions agree with TRBD1. V shed 0 bases and J 1 base; nucleotides not matched to a gene: 4. Germline V CDR1 and CDR2: SGHTA, FQGNSA. The CDR3 covers 16 residues. The CDR3 spells CASSLAPDRVQETQYF. DNA of the CDR3: TGTGCCAGCAGCTTAGCCCCGGACAGGGTCCAAGAGACCCAGTACTTC.

Only one count was recorded for this clonotype. This sequence joins TRBV20-1 and TRBJ2-2; D remains ambiguous. Germline lookup yields CDR1 DFQATT and CDR2 SNEGSKA (reference sequence). V gave up 3 bases and J gave up 1 base, with 6 bases separating them. The CDR3 runs 13 residues. Here the CDR3 reads CSASQRNTGELFF. In nucleotides, the CDR3 is TGCAGTGCTAGTCAGAGGAACACCGGGGAGCTGTTTTTT.

This clonotype was picked up many times. The chain's CDR3 is CASSWDSVNTEAFF. CDR3 in DNA: TGTGCCAGCAGTTGGGACAGCGTGAACACTGAAGCTTTCTTT. The genes are TRBV12-3 or TRBV12-4 and TRBJ1-1; TRBD1 agrees at 7 bases. J was trimmed by 0 bases and V by 4 bases; bases with no gene match: 2. The CDR3 has 14 amino acids.

This clonotype was detected ten times or more. This chain links TRBV7-2 with TRBJ2-7; a possible D gene is TRBD1 (6 bases). With 5 bases removed from V and 2 bases from J, the gap between germline ends came to 13 bases. CDR3 size: 14 residues. From germline, CDR1 is SGHTA and CDR2 FQGNSA. CDR3 nucleotide sequence: TGTGCCAGCAGCGAGCAGGACAGAGCCTACGAGCAGTACTTC. Protein product: CASSEQDRAYEQYF.

V usage is TRBV9 and J usage is TRBJ2-5, with D perhaps matching TRBD2 (5 bases). The CDR3 is 15 amino acids. CDR1 and CDR2 (germline): SGDLS, YYNGEE. Trimming removed 0 bases from V and 5 bases from J, with 14 bases in between. The CDR3 is CASSVGSGVGETQYF. CDR3 coding DNA: TGTGCCAGCAGCGTAGGATCCGGGGTGGGCGAGACCCAGTACTTC.

The rearrangement uses TRBV20-1 and TRBJ2-3, with D uncertain. V was pared by 0 bases and J by 2 bases, with 6 bases between. This CDR3 contains 13 residues. Looked up from germline, CDR1 is DFQATT and CDR2 is SNEGSKA (reference sequence). CDR3 sequence reads: CSAREVNTDTQYF. CDR3 bases: TGCAGTGCTAGAGAAGTCAACACAGATACGCAGTATTTT.